The next 32 T cell receptor beta chains were all read from a single sample in a study of control samples from healthy donors and cancer patients. The protocol was immunoSEQ multiplex PCR, while the TCRdb copy is restricted to in-frame clones and leaves out a portion. The data contain about 84,000 clones, approximately 80% of them singletons. The specimen sequenced was PBMCs. All receptors come from a man in his fifties or sixties with head and neck cancer.

The chain has TRBV5-1 and TRBJ2-3; D is unclear. The CDR3 covers 15 residues. Per germline, CDR1 SGHRS and CDR2 YFSETQ. V shed 3 bases and J shed 1 base, with 12 bases lying between them. The CDR3 protein is CASSWQYPGTDTQYF. The DNA for the CDR3 is TGCGCCAGCAGCTGGCAGTACCCCGGCACAGATACGCAGTATTTT.

The chain links TRBV25-1 to TRBJ2-1, with 10 bases aligning to TRBD1. This CDR3 is 15 amino acids long. Per germline, CDR1 MGHDK and CDR2 SYGVNS. V shed 1 base, J shed 9 bases, and the junction held 6 bases outside the gene matches. CDR3 DNA sequence: TGTGCCAGCAGTGAATGGGGACAGGGGTTGGGTGAGCAGTTCTTC. It specifies CASSEWGQGLGEQFF.

The gene calls are TRBV25-1 and TRBJ2-1; tentative D call: TRBD2 (5 bases). The length of the CDR3 is 13 residues. The V gene lost 7 bases and the J gene lost 8 bases, with 15 bases spanning the gap. Per germline, CDR1 MGHDK and CDR2 SYGVNS. Here the CDR3 DNA reads TGTGCCAGCAATTTTCCGGGAAGTGATGAGCAGTTCTTC. Protein sequence: CASNFPGSDEQFF.

V is TRBV5-1 and J is TRBJ1-5; 8 bases map to TRBD1. The germline CDR1 and CDR2 sequences are SGHRS and YFSETQ. J gave up 6 bases and V 4 bases, and 6 bases lay outside the gene matches. CDR3 length equals 14 residues. The CDR3 region has the DNA TGCGCCAGCAGCCCCAGGGGGCAAGGTCAGCCCCAGCATTTT. It codes for CASSPRGQGQPQHF.

The chain carries TRBV5-1 and TRBJ2-7; TRBD2 matches at 9 bases. The CDR3 spans 18 residues. V shed 4 bases and J 2 bases; nucleotides not matched to a gene: 16. CDR1 is SGHRS, CDR2 YFSETQ, per germline. The CDR3 nucleotides read TGCGCCAGCAGCCCCCCGCGGGCTAGCGGGGTATCGCCCTACGAGCAGTACTTC. Translated, it gives CASSPPRASGVSPYEQYF.

The rearrangement links TRBV7-9 to TRBJ1-5; D is possibly TRBD1 (5 bases). In germline, CDR1 is SEHNR, CDR2 FQNEAQ (reference sequence). Trimming pared 1 base from V and 6 bases from J, leaving 13 bases between. This CDR3 has 15 residues. The CDR3 spells CASSLDVTGGQPQHF. DNA for the CDR3: TGTGCCAGCAGCTTAGACGTTACAGGAGGTCAGCCCCAGCATTTT.

The rearrangement links TRBV5-1 to TRBJ2-3; 7 positions agree with TRBD2. The CDR3 extends over 15 amino acids. V lost 1 base and J lost 3; bases outside the gene matches: 5. The germline CDR1 and CDR2 sequences are SGHRS and YFSETQ. CDR3 sequence (DNA): TGCGCCAGCAGCTTGAGGGGAGGGTTAACAGATACGCAGTATTTT. Protein sequence: CASSLRGGLTDTQYF.

The chain couples TRBV30 to TRBJ1-2, with 10 bases matching TRBD1. Trimming at V came to 5 bases and at J to 8 bases, leaving 8 bases not matched to a gene. CDR3 size: 13 residues. Germline loops: CDR1 GTSNPN, CDR2 SVGIG (reference sequence). The DNA of the CDR3 is TGTGCCTGGGTCGTGGGACAGGGGAGGGGCTACACCTTC. Translated: CAWVVGQGRGYTF.

The chain couples TRBV30 to TRBJ2-7; TRBD2 matches at 7 bases. CDR3 length: 13 amino acids. The V and J ends lost 0 bases and 6 bases, in that order; junction bases with no gene match: 5. Germline V gene data show CDR1 as GTSNPN and CDR2 as SVGIG (reference sequence). CDR3 nucleotide sequence: TGTGCCTGGAGTGTACTGCGGGAGTCCGAGCAGTACTTC. Protein product: CAWSVLRESEQYF.

This clone was observed once. The chain couples TRBV7-2 to TRBJ2-1, with 11 bases identical to TRBD2. Germline CDR1 is SGHTA and CDR2 is FQGNSA. CDR3 length equals 19 residues. With V trimmed by 0 bases and J by 5 bases, 12 bases remained unmatched. CDR3 coding DNA: TGTGCCAGCAGCTTAGCGGGTATACTAGCGGGAGTTTCCCACAATGAGCAGTTCTTC. The encoded protein is CASSLAGILAGVSHNEQFF.

V and J are TRBV7-9 and TRBJ2-3, with 11 bases matching TRBD2. The CDR3 is made up of 18 amino acids. V lost 5 bases to trimming and J lost 1 base; unmatched junction nucleotides: 11. Germline CDR1 reads SEHNR; CDR2 reads FQNEAQ (reference sequence). The CDR3 nucleotides read TGTGCCAGCAGCGATACTAGCGGGAGTATTTCGGGCACAGATACGCAGTATTTT. Translated: CASSDTSGSISGTDTQYF.

V is TRBV5-1 and J is TRBJ2-1; 7 bases align to TRBD2. Trimming cost V 0 bases and J 1 base; bases outside gene matches: 1. There are 15 residues in the CDR3. CDR1 SGHRS and CDR2 YFSETQ come from the germline V gene. CDR3: CASSLGAGSYNEQFF. The CDR3 region has the DNA TGCGCCAGCAGCTTGGGAGCGGGGTCCTACAATGAGCAGTTCTTC.

The CDR3 here is CASSLEAGVREQYF. The DNA of the CDR3 is TGCGCCAGCAGCTTGGAAGCGGGAGTACGGGAGCAGTACTTC. The V call is TRBV5-1, the J call TRBJ2-7, with 8 bases fitting TRBD2. Germline CDR1 reads SGHRS; CDR2 reads YFSETQ. This CDR3 has 14 residues. J gave up 7 bases and V 0 bases, and 6 bases lay outside the gene matches.

The chain employs TRBV7-9 and TRBJ1-1; tentative D call: TRBD1 (5 bases). V was trimmed by 8 bases and J by 4 bases, leaving 11 bases between them. The CDR3 is made up of 12 amino acids. Germline-derived CDR1 and CDR2 are SEHNR and FQNEAQ (reference sequence). CDR3 sequence reads: CASSRGSTEAFF. CDR3 in DNA: TGTGCCAGCTCAAGGGGATCCACTGAAGCTTTCTTT.

This chain links TRBV27 with TRBJ1-4; 9 bases are a match to TRBD1. CDR3 size: 17 residues. Trimming removed 5 bases from V and 2 bases from J; junction bases left unmatched: 9. Germline assignment: CDR1 MNHEY and CDR2 SMNVEV (reference sequence). The CDR3 region is CASSPADRGTTNEKLFF. CDR3 sequence (DNA): TGTGCCAGCAGTCCAGCAGACAGGGGGACCACTAATGAAAAACTGTTTTTT.

CDR3 nucleotide sequence: TGTGCCTGGAGTGTAGGACCGCGGAGATACTTC. Its translation is CAWSVGPRRYF. The chain uses TRBV30 and TRBJ2-7; no clear D gene. This CDR3 comprises 11 residues. V lost 0 bases to trimming and J lost 13 bases, with 13 bases between them. Germline V gives CDR1 GTSNPN, CDR2 SVGIG (reference sequence).

V and J are TRBV5-4 and TRBJ2-3, with D hard to call. The germline V gene encodes CDR1 SGHNT and CDR2 YYREEE (reference sequence). This CDR3 has 14 residues. Deletions cut 0 bases from V and 0 bases from J, with 5 bases between. The CDR3: CASSLAGSTDTQYF. The CDR3 DNA is TGTGCCAGCAGCTTGGCCGGAAGCACAGATACGCAGTATTTT.

The chain carries TRBV10-3 and TRBJ2-3, with D unclear. CDR1 and CDR2 from the germline V gene are ENHRY and SYGVKD. V was pared by 6 bases and J by 0 bases, with 13 bases between. This CDR3 spans 15 amino acids. The CDR3 sequence is CAISRTSTSTDTQYF. The CDR3 DNA follows: TGTGCCATCAGCAGGACCAGCACTAGCACAGATACGCAGTATTTT.

The chain links TRBV6-2 or TRBV6-3 to TRBJ1-6; 12 bases match TRBD1. Per the germline V gene, CDR1 is MNHEY and CDR2 is SVGEGT. V dropped 6 bases and J dropped 3; count of bases not matched to a gene: 9. This CDR3 has 18 amino acids. CDR3 region: CASSSAGQGAIYNSPLHF. The CDR3 DNA reads TGTGCCAGCAGCTCCGCGGGACAGGGGGCTATCTATAATTCACCCCTCCACTTT.

The chain is built from TRBV6-5 and TRBJ1-5; 9 bases fit TRBD1. Germline V lookup: CDR1 MNHEY, CDR2 SVGAGI. With 4 bases clipped from V and 0 bases from J, the junction kept 1 base outside the gene matches. There are 15 residues in the CDR3. CDR3 nucleotide sequence: TGTGCCAGCAGTTTACAGGGGGCTAGCAATCAGCCCCAGCATTTT. Its protein is CASSLQGASNQPQHF.

This rearrangement joins TRBV18 to TRBJ1-1; D not certain. Trimming pared 3 bases from V and 1 base from J, leaving 12 bases between. In germline, CDR1 is KGHSH, CDR2 LQKENI. This CDR3 is built from 15 residues. The CDR3, as DNA: TGTGCCAGCTCACCCCCCACGGTTACGAACACTGAAGCTTTCTTT. As protein: CASSPPTVTNTEAFF.

This chain links TRBV7-9 with TRBJ2-5; D is unresolved. The CDR3 totals 13 residues. Trimming shortened V by 3 bases and J by 5 bases, and 10 bases separated the two germline ends. Germline V gene data show CDR1 as SEHNR and CDR2 as FQNEAQ (reference sequence). The CDR3 region has the DNA TGTGCCAGCAGCTTCTGGAGAGGTGAGACCCAGTACTTC. It is translated as CASSFWRGETQYF.

The chain combines TRBV18 with TRBJ2-1; D is possibly TRBD1 (6 bases). Germline V lookup: CDR1 KGHSH, CDR2 LQKENI. V was pared by 1 base and J by 1 base, with 8 bases between. This CDR3 region has 15 residues. The CDR3: CASSPRQESYNEQFF. CDR3 bases: TGTGCCAGCTCACCACGACAGGAGTCCTACAATGAGCAGTTCTTC.

This sequence joins TRBV7-9 and TRBJ2-7, with D hard to call. The CDR3 is 11 amino acids. The germline V and J ends were trimmed by 3 bases and 7 bases, with 7 bases remaining between them. Germline CDR1 SEHNR, CDR2 FQNEAQ (reference sequence). In nucleotides, the CDR3 is TGTGCCAGCAGCTTCGGGCGGGAGCAGTACTTC. Its protein product is CASSFGREQYF.

The chain couples TRBV9 to TRBJ2-5, with TRBD2 matching over 8 bases. V lost 4 bases, J lost 2 bases, and 7 bases stayed unmatched. This CDR3 comprises 15 residues. Germline V gene sequence: CDR1 SGDLS, CDR2 YYNGEE. This CDR3 reads CASSPRLANQETQYF. CDR3 in DNA: TGTGCCAGCAGCCCCCGACTAGCGAATCAAGAGACCCAGTACTTC. The full variable domain, in which reference TRBV9 and TRBJ2-5 provide the parts outside the CDR3, is DSGVTQTPKHLITATGQRVTLRCSPRSGDLSVYWYQQSLDQGLQFLIQYYNGEERAKGNILERFSAQQFPDLHSELNLSSLELGDSALYFCASSPRLANQETQYFGPGTRLLVL.

The J gene is TRBJ1-4, the V gene TRBV3-1 (or the pseudogene TRBV3-2); 7 positions match TRBD1. V lost 2 bases to trimming and J lost 9 bases; unmatched junction nucleotides: 6. The CDR3 loop spans 14 amino acids. Germline CDR1 is LGHDT and CDR2 is YNNKEL (reference sequence). Here the CDR3 DNA reads TGTGCCAGCAGCCAAAGACAGGGAGGTCAAAAACTGTTTTTT. Its translation is CASSQRQGGQKLFF.

This chain uses TRBV5-1 with TRBJ2-1; no firm D call. CDR3 length: 12 amino acids. Trimming took off 1 base at V and 7 bases at J, with 6 bases between the two ends. Germline assignment: CDR1 SGHRS and CDR2 YFSETQ. CDR3 sequence reads: CASSLSRNEQFF. CDR3 in DNA: TGCGCCAGCAGCTTGTCGCGAAATGAGCAGTTCTTC.

The chain has TRBV5-1 and TRBJ2-3; D possibly corresponds to TRBD1 (5 bases). This CDR3 comprises 15 residues. Germline V gives CDR1 SGHRS, CDR2 YFSETQ. V lost 0 bases and J lost 5, with 13 bases in between. CDR3 DNA: TGCGCCAGCAGCTTGGGGGGCCCACCCGGAGATACGCAGTATTTT. Its protein product is CASSLGGPPGDTQYF.

This chain joins TRBV30 and TRBJ2-1; 13 nucleotides line up with TRBD2. V shed 2 bases and J 4 bases; nucleotides not matched to a gene: 11. The CDR3 has 18 residues. CDR1 is GTSNPN, CDR2 SVGIG, per germline (reference sequence). CDR3 nucleotides: TGTGCCTGGAGTTCCACCCGGGCGGGACTAGCGGGGTACAATGAGCAGTTCTTC. This sequence encodes CAWSSTRAGLAGYNEQFF.

J is TRBJ2-3 and V is TRBV3-1 (or the pseudogene TRBV3-2); D unclear. The germline gives CDR1 LGHDT, CDR2 YNNKEL (reference sequence). There are 15 residues in the CDR3. V was cut by 0 bases and J by 5 bases, with 12 bases left in between. The CDR3 DNA reads TGTGCCAGCAGCCAAGAAGCCGTGGCTGTAGATACGCAGTATTTT. It encodes CASSQEAVAVDTQYF.

The table lists this clone with a count of one. The V call is TRBV4-1, the J call TRBJ1-1; D is unclear. V was clipped by 2 bases and J by 1 base, with 2 bases between them. This CDR3 has 12 residues. Per germline, CDR1 MGHRA and CDR2 YSYEKL. DNA for the CDR3: TGCGCCAGCAGCCAAAGGAACACTGAAGCTTTCTTT. Translated: CASSQRNTEAFF.

The chain is built from TRBV27 and TRBJ2-7, with D hard to call. CDR3 length: 16 residues. Trimming stripped 0 bases from V and 2 bases from J, with 14 bases between. Germline CDR1 reads MNHEY; CDR2 reads SMNVEV (reference sequence). This CDR3 reads CASSLSGRYSAYEQYF. The CDR3 coding sequence is TGTGCCAGCAGTTTATCGGGCAGGTATTCTGCCTACGAGCAGTACTTC.